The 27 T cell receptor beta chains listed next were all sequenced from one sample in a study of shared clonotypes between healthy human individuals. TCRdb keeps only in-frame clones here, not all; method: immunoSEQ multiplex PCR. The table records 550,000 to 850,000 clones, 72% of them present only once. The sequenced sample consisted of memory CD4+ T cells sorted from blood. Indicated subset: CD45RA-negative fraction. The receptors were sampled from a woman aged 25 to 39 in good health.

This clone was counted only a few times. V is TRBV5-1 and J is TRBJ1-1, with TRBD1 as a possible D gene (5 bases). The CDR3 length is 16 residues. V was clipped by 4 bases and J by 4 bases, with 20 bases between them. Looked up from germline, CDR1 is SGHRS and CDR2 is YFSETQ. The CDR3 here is CASSPLEQIQGTEAFF. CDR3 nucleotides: TGCGCCAGCAGCCCTCTCGAGCAGATCCAGGGCACTGAAGCTTTCTTT.

Here the CDR3 reads CAISSGTGGYEQYF. CDR3 in DNA: TGTGCCATCAGTTCCGGGACAGGGGGTTACGAGCAGTACTTC. V gene TRBV10-3 combines with J gene TRBJ2-7; TRBD1 aligns across 11 bases. Germline-derived CDR1 and CDR2 are ENHRY and SYGVKD. V gave up 5 bases and J gave up 4 bases; unmatched junction bases: 4. The CDR3 runs to 14 residues.

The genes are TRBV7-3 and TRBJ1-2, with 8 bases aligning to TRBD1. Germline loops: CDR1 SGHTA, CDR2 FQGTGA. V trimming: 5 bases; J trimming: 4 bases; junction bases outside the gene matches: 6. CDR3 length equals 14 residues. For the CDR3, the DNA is TGTGCCAGCAGCCGAGGGGACAGGCTCTATGGCTACACCTTC. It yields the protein CASSRGDRLYGYTF.

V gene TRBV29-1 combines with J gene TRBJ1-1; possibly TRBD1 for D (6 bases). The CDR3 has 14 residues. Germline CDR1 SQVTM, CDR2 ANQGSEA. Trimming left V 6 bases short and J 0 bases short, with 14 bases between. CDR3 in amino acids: CSVIRGTMNTEAFF. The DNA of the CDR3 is TGCAGCGTGATACGCGGGACAATGAACACTGAAGCTTTCTTT. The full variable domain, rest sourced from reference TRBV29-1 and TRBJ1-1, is SAVISQKPSRDICQRGTSLTIQCQVDSQVTMMFWYRQQPGQSLTLIATANQGSEATYESGFVIDKFPISRPNLTFSTLTVSNMSPEDSSIYLCSVIRGTMNTEAFFGQGTRLTVV.

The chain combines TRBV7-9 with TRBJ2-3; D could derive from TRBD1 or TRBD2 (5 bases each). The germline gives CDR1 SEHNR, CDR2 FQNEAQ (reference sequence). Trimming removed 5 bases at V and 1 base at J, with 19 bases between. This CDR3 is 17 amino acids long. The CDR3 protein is CASSPGSVGVGTDTQYF. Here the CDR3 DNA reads TGTGCCAGCAGCCCCGGGTCGGTGGGGGTGGGCACAGATACGCAGTATTTT.

CDR3 in DNA: TGCGCCAGCAGCCAGACCGGGACTAGCGGGAGGGCCGGGGAGCTGTTTTTT. This sequence encodes CASSQTGTSGRAGELFF. This chain joins TRBV4-1 and TRBJ2-2; the match to TRBD2 covers 16 bases. This CDR3 is built from 17 residues. Trimming took 3 bases from V and 6 from J; bases not matched to a gene: 4. Germline V gene data show CDR1 as MGHRA and CDR2 as YSYEKL.

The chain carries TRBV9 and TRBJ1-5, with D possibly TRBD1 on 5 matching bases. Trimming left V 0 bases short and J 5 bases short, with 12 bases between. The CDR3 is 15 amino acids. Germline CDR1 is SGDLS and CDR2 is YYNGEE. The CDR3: CASSVGGTGDQPQHF. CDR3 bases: TGTGCCAGCAGCGTAGGCGGGACGGGGGATCAGCCCCAGCATTTT.

The CDR3 DNA reads as TGTGCCAGCAGTGAGGAGGTTGAAACCAAAAACATTCAGTACTTC. This encodes CASSEEVETKNIQYF. The chain has TRBV25-1 and TRBJ2-4; possible D gene TRBD2, 5 bases. The V end lost 3 bases, the J end lost 2 bases, and 11 bases lay between the germline ends. The CDR3 has 15 amino acids. Germline CDR1 and CDR2: MGHDK and SYGVNS.

CDR3 nucleotide sequence: TGTGCCTGGAGTTTGGGGACAGGCTCCTACAATGAGCAGTTCTTC. This gives the protein CAWSLGTGSYNEQFF. J is TRBJ2-1 and V is TRBV30; TRBD1 matches 8 bases. Looked up from germline, CDR1 is GTSNPN and CDR2 is SVGIG (reference sequence). There are 15 residues in the CDR3. With 2 bases clipped from V and 0 bases from J, the junction kept 3 bases outside the gene matches.

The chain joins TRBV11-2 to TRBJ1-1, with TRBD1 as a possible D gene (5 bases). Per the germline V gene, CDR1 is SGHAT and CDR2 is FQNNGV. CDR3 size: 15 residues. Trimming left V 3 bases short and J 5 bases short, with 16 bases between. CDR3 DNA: TGTGCCAGCAGCTTCATGTCCGGGGGACGAACTGAAGCTTTCTTT. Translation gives CASSFMSGGRTEAFF.

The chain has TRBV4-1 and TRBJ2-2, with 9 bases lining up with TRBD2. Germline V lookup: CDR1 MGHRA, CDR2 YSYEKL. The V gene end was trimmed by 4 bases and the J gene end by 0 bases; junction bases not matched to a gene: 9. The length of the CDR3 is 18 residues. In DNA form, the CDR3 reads TGCGCCAGCAGCCGACTACCGGCTAGCGGGACGAACACCGGGGAGCTGTTTTTT. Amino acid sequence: CASSRLPASGTNTGELFF.

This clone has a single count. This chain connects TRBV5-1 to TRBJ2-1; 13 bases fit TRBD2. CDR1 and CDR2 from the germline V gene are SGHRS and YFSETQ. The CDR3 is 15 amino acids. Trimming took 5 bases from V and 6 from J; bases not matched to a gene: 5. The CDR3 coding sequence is TGCGCCAGCAGTCGGACTAGCGGGAGCCCCAATGAGCAGTTCTTC. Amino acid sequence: CASSRTSGSPNEQFF.

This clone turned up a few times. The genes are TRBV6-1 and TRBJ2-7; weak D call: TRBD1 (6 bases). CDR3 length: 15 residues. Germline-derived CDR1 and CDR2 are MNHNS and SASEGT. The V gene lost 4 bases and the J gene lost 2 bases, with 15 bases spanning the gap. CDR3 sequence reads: CASSVIWGPPYEQYF. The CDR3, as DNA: TGTGCCAGCAGTGTAATTTGGGGGCCACCCTACGAGCAGTACTTC.

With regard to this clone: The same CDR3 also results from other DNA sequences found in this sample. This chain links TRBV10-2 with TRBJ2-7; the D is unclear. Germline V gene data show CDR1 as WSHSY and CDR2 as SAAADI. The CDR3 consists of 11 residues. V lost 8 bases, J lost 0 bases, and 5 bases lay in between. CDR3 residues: CASSDSYEQYF. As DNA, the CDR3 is TGCGCCAGCTCGGACTCCTACGAGCAGTACTTC.

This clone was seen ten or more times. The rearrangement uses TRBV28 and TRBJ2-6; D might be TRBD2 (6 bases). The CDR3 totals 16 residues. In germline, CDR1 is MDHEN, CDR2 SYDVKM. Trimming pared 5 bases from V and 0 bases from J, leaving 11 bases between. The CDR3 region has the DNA TGTGCCAGCAGTCCCGGAGGGCCCTCTGGGGCCAACGTCCTGACTTTC. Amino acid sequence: CASSPGGPSGANVLTF.

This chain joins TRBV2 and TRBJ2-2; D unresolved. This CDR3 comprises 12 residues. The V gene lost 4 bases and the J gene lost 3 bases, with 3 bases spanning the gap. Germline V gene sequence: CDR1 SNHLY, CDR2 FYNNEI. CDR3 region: CASSADTGELFF. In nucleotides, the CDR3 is TGTGCCAGCAGTGCAGACACCGGGGAGCTGTTTTTT. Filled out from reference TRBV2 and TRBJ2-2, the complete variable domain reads EPEVTQTPSHQVTQMGQEVILRCVPISNHLYFYWYRQILGQKVEFLVSFYNNEISEKSEIFDDQFSVERPDGSNFTLKIRSTKLEDSAMYFCASSADTGELFFGEGSRLTVL.

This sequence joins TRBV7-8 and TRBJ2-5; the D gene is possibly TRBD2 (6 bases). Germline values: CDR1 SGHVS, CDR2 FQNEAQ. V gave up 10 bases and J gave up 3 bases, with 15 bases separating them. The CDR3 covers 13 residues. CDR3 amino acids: CATVRGNEETQYF. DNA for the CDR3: TGTGCCACGGTCCGGGGGAACGAAGAGACCCAGTACTTC.

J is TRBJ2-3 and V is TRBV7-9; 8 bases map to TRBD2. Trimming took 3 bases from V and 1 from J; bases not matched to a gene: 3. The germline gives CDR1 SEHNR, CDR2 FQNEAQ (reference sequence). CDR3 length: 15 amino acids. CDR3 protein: CASSFTSGRTDTQYF. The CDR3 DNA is TGTGCCAGCAGCTTTACTAGCGGACGCACAGATACGCAGTATTTT.

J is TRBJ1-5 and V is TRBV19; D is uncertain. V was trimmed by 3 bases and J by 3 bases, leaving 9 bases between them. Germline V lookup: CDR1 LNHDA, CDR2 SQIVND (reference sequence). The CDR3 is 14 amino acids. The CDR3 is CASSIQEDNQPQHF. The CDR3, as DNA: TGTGCCAGTAGTATTCAAGAGGACAATCAGCCCCAGCATTTT.

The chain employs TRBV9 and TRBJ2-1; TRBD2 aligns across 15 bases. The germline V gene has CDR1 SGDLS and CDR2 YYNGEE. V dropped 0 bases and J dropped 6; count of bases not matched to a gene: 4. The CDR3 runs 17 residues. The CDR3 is CASSVAGGLAGGNEQFF. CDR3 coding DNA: TGTGCCAGCAGCGTAGCGGGGGGACTAGCGGGAGGCAATGAGCAGTTCTTC.

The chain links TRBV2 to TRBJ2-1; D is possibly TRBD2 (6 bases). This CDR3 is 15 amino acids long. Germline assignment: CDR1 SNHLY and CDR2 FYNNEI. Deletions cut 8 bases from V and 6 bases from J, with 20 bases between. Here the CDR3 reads CASGDGRETLNEQFF. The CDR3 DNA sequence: TGTGCCAGCGGGGATGGTCGGGAGACTCTCAATGAGCAGTTCTTC.

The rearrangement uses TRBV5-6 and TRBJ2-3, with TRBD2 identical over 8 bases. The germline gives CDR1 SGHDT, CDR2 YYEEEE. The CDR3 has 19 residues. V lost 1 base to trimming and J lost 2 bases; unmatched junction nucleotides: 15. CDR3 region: CASSLLGGLGDKDTDTQYF. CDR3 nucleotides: TGTGCCAGCAGCTTGTTAGGGGGACTAGGGGACAAAGACACAGATACGCAGTATTTT.

CDR3: CASSLAGYGNQPQHF. Here the CDR3 DNA reads TGTGCCAGCAGTTTAGCAGGGTATGGCAATCAGCCCCAGCATTTT. The V call is TRBV27, the J call TRBJ1-5; D may be TRBD1 (5 bases). The germline CDR1 and CDR2 sequences are MNHEY and SMNVEV (reference sequence). Trimming cost V 2 bases and J 2 bases, with 10 bases left between them. The CDR3 extends over 15 amino acids.

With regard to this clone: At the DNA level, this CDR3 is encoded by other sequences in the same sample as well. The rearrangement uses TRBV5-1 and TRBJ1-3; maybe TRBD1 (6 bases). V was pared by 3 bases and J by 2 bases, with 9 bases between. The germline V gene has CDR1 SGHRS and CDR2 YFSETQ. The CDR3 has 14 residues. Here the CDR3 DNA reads TGCGCCAGCAGCTCACAGGGAACTGGAAACACCATATATTTT. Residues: CASSSQGTGNTIYF.

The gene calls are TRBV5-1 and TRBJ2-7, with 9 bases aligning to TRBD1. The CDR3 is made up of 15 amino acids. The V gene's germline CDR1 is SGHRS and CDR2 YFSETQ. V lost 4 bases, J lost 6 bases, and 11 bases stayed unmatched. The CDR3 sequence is CASSTGDRDSSEQYF. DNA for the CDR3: TGCGCCAGCAGCACGGGGGACAGGGATTCTTCCGAGCAGTACTTC.

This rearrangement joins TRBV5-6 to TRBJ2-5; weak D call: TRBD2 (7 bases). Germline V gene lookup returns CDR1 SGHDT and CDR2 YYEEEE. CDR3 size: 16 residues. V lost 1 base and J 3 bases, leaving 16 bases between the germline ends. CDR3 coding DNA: TGTGCCAGCAGCTTGACCCGGGGGGCGGGAGAAGAGACCCAGTACTTC. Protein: CASSLTRGAGEETQYF.

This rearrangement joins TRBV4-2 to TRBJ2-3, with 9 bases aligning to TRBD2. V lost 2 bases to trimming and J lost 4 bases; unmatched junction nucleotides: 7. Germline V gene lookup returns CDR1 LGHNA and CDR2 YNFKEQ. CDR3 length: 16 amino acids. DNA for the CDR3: TGTGCCAGCAGCCAACGAAGCGGGAGGAGTGCAGATACGCAGTATTTT. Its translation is CASSQRSGRSADTQYF.